The T cell receptor (beta chain) described here comes from a study of cytomegalovirus exposure and HLA in healthy donors. Study details: Earlier results showed 117 million unique TCR beta sequences derived from roughly 180 million T cells. General observations from the study: Later, an analysis found that common viral pathogens appeared to be linked with several of the most significant clusters. The analysis excluded some indistinguishable V segments, including TRBV6-2 and TRBV6-3.

Germline V gene data show CDR1 as MGHRA and CDR2 as YSYEKL. The V and J ends lost 1 base and 8 bases, in that order; junction bases with no gene match: 8. The CDR3 contains 16 residues. PCR employed 60 Vbeta and 13 Jbeta primers. Generated by immunoSEQ multiplex PCR, the TCRdb table keeps only in-frame clones and is missing some. Here the sample spans some 180,000 clones, over 80% being singletons. A word on this clone: Its target is unknown.

The source is a man aged 35-49 years in good health and CMV-seronegative. This chain connects TRBV4-1 to TRBJ2-1; 10 positions agree with TRBD2. Sequences were obtained from PBMCs. As DNA, the CDR3 is TGCGCCAGCAGCCAAGTGAGCGGGGGGGGTTACTATGAGCAGTTCTTC. The encoded protein is CASSQVSGGGYYEQFF.